The 18 T cell receptor beta chains presented below share a single source sample, sequenced in a study of blood T cell repertoires in COVID-19. Data came from immunoSEQ multiplex PCR; TCRdb stores just in-frame clones and leaves some out. The sample has 30,000 to 45,000 clones; approximately 86% are singletons. Sequences were obtained from peripheral blood. Receptor source: a human donor in a cohort sampled during active COVID-19.

The chain links TRBV30 to TRBJ1-1; 7 bases are a match to TRBD1. Germline-derived CDR1 and CDR2 are GTSNPN and SVGIG (reference sequence). V gave up 3 bases and J gave up 0 bases; unmatched junction bases: 13. The CDR3 loop spans 17 amino acids. The CDR3 DNA reads as TGTGCCTGGAGCGACGAAAAAAGACAGGGCTTGAACACTGAAGCTTTCTTT. Protein: CAWSDEKRQGLNTEAFF.

V is TRBV30 and J is TRBJ2-7; TRBD2 might be the D (6 bases). This CDR3 region has 12 residues. Deletions cut 1 base from V and 6 bases from J, with 10 bases between. From germline, CDR1 is GTSNPN and CDR2 SVGIG (reference sequence). CDR3 in amino acids: CAWSEAGREQYF. Here the CDR3 DNA reads TGTGCCTGGAGTGAGGCGGGGCGCGAGCAGTACTTC.

The V and J genes are TRBV7-2 and TRBJ1-1, with D possibly TRBD1 on 5 matching bases. CDR3 length: 12 residues. CDR1 SGHTA and CDR2 FQGNSA come from the germline V gene. V lost 4 bases and J 6 bases, leaving 9 bases between the germline ends. The CDR3: CASSSYRSEAFF. The DNA for the CDR3 is TGTGCCAGCAGCTCCTACAGGTCTGAAGCTTTCTTT. The full variable domain, with the rest looked up from reference TRBV7-2 and TRBJ1-1, is GAGVSQSPSNKVTEKGKDVELRCDPISGHTALYWYRQSLGQGLEFLIYFQGNSAPDKSGLPSDRFSAERTGGSVSTLTIQRTQQEDSAVYLCASSSYRSEAFFGQGTRLTVV.

The chain couples TRBV9 to TRBJ1-1, with a tentative D call TRBD1 (5 bases). CDR3 length: 14 residues. CDR1 and CDR2 (germline): SGDLS, YYNGEE. V was clipped by 5 bases and J by 3 bases, with 14 bases between them. CDR3 residues: CASRGGGGDTEAFF. The CDR3 nucleotides read TGTGCCAGCAGGGGCGGCGGGGGGGACACTGAAGCTTTCTTT.

The V call is TRBV27, the J call TRBJ1-4, with unresolved D. CDR3 size: 13 residues. V was cut by 3 bases and J by 6 bases, with 8 bases left in between. The V gene's germline CDR1 is MNHEY and CDR2 SMNVEV (reference sequence). CDR3 protein: CASSFYSDEKLFF. In DNA form, the CDR3 reads TGTGCCAGCAGTTTTTATTCGGATGAAAAACTGTTTTTT.

This clone occurred a few times. J is TRBJ2-7 and V is TRBV20-1, with D uncertain. The germline V and J ends were trimmed by 7 bases and 3 bases, with 10 bases remaining between them. The CDR3 contains 11 residues. Looked up from germline, CDR1 is DFQATT and CDR2 is SNEGSKA (reference sequence). DNA for the CDR3: TGCAGTGGTAGTTTATACTACGAGCAGTACTTC. Its protein is CSGSLYYEQYF.

This chain connects TRBV3-1 (or the pseudogene TRBV3-2) to TRBJ2-5; 7 positions match TRBD2. Germline V gene lookup returns CDR1 LGHDT and CDR2 YNNKEL (reference sequence). The length of the CDR3 is 15 residues. After removal of 2 bases from V and 5 bases from J, the junction contained 8 bases not matched to a gene. CDR3 amino acids: CASSQSAGVEETQYF. DNA of the CDR3: TGTGCCAGCAGCCAATCTGCGGGGGTGGAGGAGACCCAGTACTTC.

This clone was detected only a few times. The chain combines TRBV12-3 or TRBV12-4 with TRBJ2-7; no clear D gene. CDR3 length equals 12 residues. Trimming took 3 bases from V and 2 from J, leaving 5 bases between them. This CDR3 is CASSLRTYEQYF. CDR3 in DNA: TGTGCCAGCAGTTTGAGGACCTACGAGCAGTACTTC.

The chain uses TRBV28 and TRBJ2-2; TRBD1 agrees at 9 bases. The CDR3 is made up of 14 amino acids. J was trimmed by 3 bases and V by 5 bases; bases with no gene match: 1. The V gene's germline CDR1 is MDHEN and CDR2 SYDVKM. The CDR3 is CASSRQGDTGELFF. The DNA for the CDR3 is TGTGCCAGCAGTCGACAGGGGGACACCGGGGAGCTGTTTTTT.

CDR3 sequence reads: CASQTSGGAIDTQYF. The CDR3 coding sequence is TGTGCCAGCCAAACTAGCGGGGGGGCGATAGATACGCAGTATTTT. The gene calls are TRBV5-4 and TRBJ2-3; TRBD2 aligns across 13 bases. The V gene end was trimmed by 7 bases and the J gene end by 5 bases; junction bases not matched to a gene: 7. There are 15 residues in the CDR3. Per the germline V gene, CDR1 is SGHNT and CDR2 is YYREEE (reference sequence).

This sequence joins TRBV19 and TRBJ2-3; TRBD1 is a possible D gene (5 bases). The V end was cut by 3 bases, the J end by 0 bases, with 16 bases between. CDR3 length equals 17 residues. CDR1 LNHDA and CDR2 SQIVND come from the germline V gene (reference sequence). CDR3 residues: CASSMWTRRRSTDTQYF. Written as DNA, the CDR3 is TGTGCCAGTAGTATGTGGACAAGACGACGGAGCACAGATACGCAGTATTTT.

The genes are TRBV11-1 and TRBJ2-7; possibly TRBD1 for D (6 bases). The CDR3 covers 13 residues. Germline V CDR1 and CDR2: SGHAT, FQDESV (reference sequence). Trimming took 5 bases from V and 1 from J, leaving 9 bases between them. CDR3: CASSGGPSYEQYF. The CDR3 DNA reads TGTGCCAGCAGCGGGGGCCCTTCCTACGAGCAGTACTTC.

This clone has just a few counts. The rearrangement uses TRBV3-1 (or the pseudogene TRBV3-2) and TRBJ1-3; TRBD1 might be the D (5 bases). CDR1 and CDR2 from the germline V gene are LGHDT and YNNKEL (reference sequence). The CDR3 runs to 16 residues. Trimming cost V 0 bases and J 0 bases, with 9 bases left between them. CDR3 DNA: TGTGCCAGCAGCCAAGAGGCGGGGGTCTCTGGAAACACCATATATTTT. As protein: CASSQEAGVSGNTIYF.

V usage is TRBV5-1 and J usage is TRBJ1-5; D is undetermined. V lost 3 bases to trimming and J lost 3 bases, with 10 bases between them. The CDR3 covers 14 residues. CDR1 is SGHRS, CDR2 YFSETQ, per germline. CDR3: CASSSERDNQPQHF. CDR3 nucleotides: TGCGCCAGCAGCTCAGAGAGGGACAATCAGCCCCAGCATTTT.

The chain recombines TRBV5-1 with TRBJ2-3; a possible D gene is TRBD2 (6 bases). Germline lookup yields CDR1 SGHRS and CDR2 YFSETQ. There are 18 residues in the CDR3. V shed 0 bases and J shed 6 bases, with 23 bases lying between them. CDR3 nucleotides: TGCGCCAGCAGCTTGGAGCTTAGACGGCTAGGGAGGTTGGATACGCAGTATTTT. This codes for CASSLELRRLGRLDTQYF.

This clone was counted a single time. This chain connects TRBV10-3 to TRBJ1-2; tentative D call: TRBD1 (5 bases). This CDR3 region has 13 residues. V lost 4 bases to trimming and J lost 3 bases, with 9 bases between them. The germline gives CDR1 ENHRY, CDR2 SYGVKD. Here the CDR3 DNA reads TGTGCCATCAGTGTAGAGACAGACTATGGCTACACCTTC. Translating it yields CAISVETDYGYTF.

This clone was counted once. V gene TRBV19 combines with J gene TRBJ1-2; D is perhaps TRBD1 (6 bases). This CDR3 region has 14 residues. In germline, CDR1 is LNHDA, CDR2 SQIVND (reference sequence). V was shortened by 7 bases and J by 1 base, with 13 bases between the two germline ends. In DNA, the CDR3 is TGTGCCAGTACCCTAGACAGGATTAACTATGGCTACACCTTC. Its translation: CASTLDRINYGYTF.

As DNA, the CDR3 is TGCGCCAGCAGCTTGGCCAGCGGGGGGGCAGATACGCAGTATTTT. It is translated as CASSLASGGADTQYF. The rearrangement joins TRBV5-1 to TRBJ2-3; 10 positions agree with TRBD2. The length of the CDR3 is 15 residues. V shed 0 bases and J 4 bases; nucleotides not matched to a gene: 2. Germline V lookup: CDR1 SGHRS, CDR2 YFSETQ.